This T cell receptor (beta chain) stems from a study of T-cell reconstitution after alpha-beta-depleted transplantation in children (dated by TCRdb to 2016 to 2017). For the study in its entirety: Using TCR repertoire profiling, the study quantitatively followed how T-cell immune reconstitution unfolded in children after TCRalphabeta/CD19-depleted allogeneic hematopoietic cell transplantation. Broad study findings and their caveats: The apparently early recovery of alphabetaT-cell counts about two months after transplant reportedly depended on only several hundred rapidly expanded clones that came from non-depleted graft cells. Hyperexpanded clone frequencies declined over subsequent months; after one year, T-cell counts and TCRbeta diversity were mostly attributed to newly produced T cells. In some patients, high TCRbeta diversity at day 60 was attributed to recipient T cells and intrathymic progenitors that had survived conditioning.

This clonotype was found a few times. What this receptor recognizes is not known. One base away there is no much larger clone; base qualities are not given. The CDR3 measures 12 amino acids from cysteine to phenylalanine. Left in the record is the CDR3 DNA by itself, 36 bases read in frame from the first base. Libraries were made using PCR. Sequencer: Illumina HiSeq 2500. Molecular barcoding was employed in the preparation of TCR libraries, with unique molecular identifiers being used to normalize TCRbeta repertoire quantification. TCRdb reran the public reads through fastp at Q25 and MiXCR, keeping productive beta chains. For every CDR3 protein sequence, its rows merge into one entry that carries the most common genes and DNA. The sample records 100,000 or so distinct CDR3 sequences, about 25% of which are singletons. The top ten constitute about a fifth of the sample. The treatment or condition label, as the study defines it: allogeneic hematopoietic cell transplantation with graft depleted of TCRalphabeta T cells and CD19 B cells. The children who served as transplant recipients had been given grafts of TCRalphabeta/CD19-depleted allogeneic hematopoietic cells.

This clonotype originated in a boy younger than 10 with acute lymphoblastic leukemia, due to receive a stem cell transplant. This specimen was PBMCs, taken before TCRalphabeta/CD19-depleted stem cell transplant. Recombination connected TRBV12-1 to TRBJ2-1; whether TRBD1, the table's D call, matches the DNA was not checked. TRBV12-1 is described as a pseudogene. Read as DNA, the sequence is TGTGCCAGCAGCTCTGGAAGGGGGGAGCAGTTCTTC. This codes for CASSSGRGEQFF.